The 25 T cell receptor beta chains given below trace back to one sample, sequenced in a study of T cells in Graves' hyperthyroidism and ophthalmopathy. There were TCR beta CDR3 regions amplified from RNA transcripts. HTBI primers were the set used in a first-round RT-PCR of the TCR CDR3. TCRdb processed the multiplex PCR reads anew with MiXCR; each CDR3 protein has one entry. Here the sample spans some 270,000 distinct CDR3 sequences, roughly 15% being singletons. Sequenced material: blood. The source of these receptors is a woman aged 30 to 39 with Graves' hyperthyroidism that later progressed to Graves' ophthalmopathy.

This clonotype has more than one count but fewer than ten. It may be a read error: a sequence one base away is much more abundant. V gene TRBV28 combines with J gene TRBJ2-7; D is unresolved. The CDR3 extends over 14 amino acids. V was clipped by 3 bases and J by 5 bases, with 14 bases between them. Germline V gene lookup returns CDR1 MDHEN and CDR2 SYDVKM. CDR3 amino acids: CASSFRGAPHEQYF. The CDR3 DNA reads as TGTGCCAGCAGTTTCCGCGGAGCCCCCCACGAGCAGTACTTC.

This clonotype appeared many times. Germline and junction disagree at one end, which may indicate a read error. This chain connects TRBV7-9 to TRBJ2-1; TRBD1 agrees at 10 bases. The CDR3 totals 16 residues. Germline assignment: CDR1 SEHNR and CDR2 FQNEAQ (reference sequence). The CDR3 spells CASTGTGVISYNEQFF. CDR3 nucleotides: TGTGCTAGCACCGGGACAGGGGTTATCTCCTACAATGAGCAGTTCTTC.

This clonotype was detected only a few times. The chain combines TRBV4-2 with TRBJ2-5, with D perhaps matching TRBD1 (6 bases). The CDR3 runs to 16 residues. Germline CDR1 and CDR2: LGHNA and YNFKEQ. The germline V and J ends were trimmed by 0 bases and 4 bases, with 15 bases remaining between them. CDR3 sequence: CASSQDPPTGAETQYF. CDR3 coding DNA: TGTGCCAGCAGCCAAGACCCTCCGACAGGAGCAGAGACCCAGTACTTC.

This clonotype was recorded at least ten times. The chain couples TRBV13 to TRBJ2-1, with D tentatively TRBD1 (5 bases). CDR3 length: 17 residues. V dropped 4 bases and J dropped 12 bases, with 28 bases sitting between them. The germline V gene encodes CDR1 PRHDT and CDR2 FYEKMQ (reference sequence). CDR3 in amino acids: CASSSHKDRITGSWQFF. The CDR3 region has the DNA TGTGCCAGCAGCTCTCACAAAGACCGAATCACAGGCAGTTGGCAGTTCTTC. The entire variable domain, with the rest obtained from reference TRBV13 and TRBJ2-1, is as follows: AAGVIQSPRHLIKEKRETATLKCYPIPRHDTVYWYQQGPGQDPQFLISFYEKMQSDKGSIPDRFSAQQFSDYHSELNMSSLELGDSALYFCASSSHKDRITGSWQFFGPGTRLTVL.

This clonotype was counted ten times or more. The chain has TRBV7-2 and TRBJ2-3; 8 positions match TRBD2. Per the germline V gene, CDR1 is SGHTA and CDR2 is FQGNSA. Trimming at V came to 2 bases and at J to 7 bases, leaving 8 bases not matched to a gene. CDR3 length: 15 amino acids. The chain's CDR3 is CASSLSRTSTNTQYF. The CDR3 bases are TGTGCCAGCAGCTTATCCCGGACTAGCACTAATACGCAGTATTTT.

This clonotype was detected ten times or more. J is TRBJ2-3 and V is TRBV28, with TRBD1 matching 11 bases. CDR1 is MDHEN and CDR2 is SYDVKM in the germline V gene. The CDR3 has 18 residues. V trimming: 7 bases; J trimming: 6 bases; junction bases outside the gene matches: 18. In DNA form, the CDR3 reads TGTGCCAGCACCGGGACAGGGGGGCGCGAGTATTTAGCGGATACGCAGTATTTT. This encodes CASTGTGGREYLADTQYF.

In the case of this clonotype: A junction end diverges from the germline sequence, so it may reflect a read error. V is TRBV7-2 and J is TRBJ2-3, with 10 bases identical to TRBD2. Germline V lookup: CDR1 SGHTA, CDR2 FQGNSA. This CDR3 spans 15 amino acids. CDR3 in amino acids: CAGSGLAGGRDTQYF. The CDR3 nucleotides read TGTGCCGGCAGCGGCTTAGCGGGGGGCCGGGATACGCAGTATTTT.

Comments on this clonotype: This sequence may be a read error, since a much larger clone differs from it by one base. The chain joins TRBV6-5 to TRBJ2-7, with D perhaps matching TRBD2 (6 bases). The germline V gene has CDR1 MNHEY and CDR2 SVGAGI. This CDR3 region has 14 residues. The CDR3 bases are TGTGTCAGCAGTTATAAGCCAGCGGGCTACGAGCAGTACTTC. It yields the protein CVSSYKPAGYEQYF.

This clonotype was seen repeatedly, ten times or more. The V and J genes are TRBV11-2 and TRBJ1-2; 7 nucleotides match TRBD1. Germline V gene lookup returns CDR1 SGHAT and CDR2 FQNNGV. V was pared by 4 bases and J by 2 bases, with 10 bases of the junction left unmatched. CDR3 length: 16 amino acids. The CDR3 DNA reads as TGTGCCAGCAGCTCCAAACGTCGGGACAGAAACTATGGCTACACCTTC. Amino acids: CASSSKRRDRNYGYTF.

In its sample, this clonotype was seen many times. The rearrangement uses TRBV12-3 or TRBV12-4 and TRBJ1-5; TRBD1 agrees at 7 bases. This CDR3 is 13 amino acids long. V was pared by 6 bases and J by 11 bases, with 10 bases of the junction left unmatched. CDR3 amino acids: CASRIGGAASQHF. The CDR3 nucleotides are TGTGCCAGCAGAATAGGGGGCGCGGCTTCCCAGCATTTT.

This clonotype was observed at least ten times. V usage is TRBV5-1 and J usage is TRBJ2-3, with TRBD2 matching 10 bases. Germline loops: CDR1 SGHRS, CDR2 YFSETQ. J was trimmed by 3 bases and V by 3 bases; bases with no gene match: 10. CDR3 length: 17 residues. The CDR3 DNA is TGCGCCAGCAGCTCCCGCGGACTAGCGGAGATTACAGATACGCAGTATTTT. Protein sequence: CASSSRGLAEITDTQYF.

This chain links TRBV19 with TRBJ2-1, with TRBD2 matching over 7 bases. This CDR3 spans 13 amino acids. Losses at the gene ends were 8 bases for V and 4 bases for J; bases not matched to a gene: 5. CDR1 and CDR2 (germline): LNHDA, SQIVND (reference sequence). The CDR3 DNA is TGTGCCAGTGCCACGGGACTATACAATGAGCAGTTCTTC. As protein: CASATGLYNEQFF.

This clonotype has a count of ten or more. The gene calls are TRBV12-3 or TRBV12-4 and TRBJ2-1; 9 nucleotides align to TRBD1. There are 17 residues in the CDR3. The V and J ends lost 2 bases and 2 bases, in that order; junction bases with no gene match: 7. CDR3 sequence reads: CASSLLQGAGAYNEQFF. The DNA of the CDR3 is TGTGCCAGCAGTTTATTACAGGGGGCAGGCGCCTACAATGAGCAGTTCTTC.

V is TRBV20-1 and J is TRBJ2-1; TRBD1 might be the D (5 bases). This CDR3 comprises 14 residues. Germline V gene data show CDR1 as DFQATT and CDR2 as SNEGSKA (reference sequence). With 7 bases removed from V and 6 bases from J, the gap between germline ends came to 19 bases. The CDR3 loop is CSGTTGEARNEQFF. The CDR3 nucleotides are TGCAGTGGGACAACAGGTGAGGCGCGCAATGAGCAGTTCTTC.

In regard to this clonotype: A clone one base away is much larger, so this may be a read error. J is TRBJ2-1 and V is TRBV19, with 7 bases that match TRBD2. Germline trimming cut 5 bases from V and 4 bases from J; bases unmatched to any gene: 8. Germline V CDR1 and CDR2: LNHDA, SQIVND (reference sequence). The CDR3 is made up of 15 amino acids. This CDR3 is CASSFRGLSYNEQFF. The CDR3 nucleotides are TGTGCCAGTAGTTTTCGGGGACTAAGTTACAATGAGCAGTTCTTC.

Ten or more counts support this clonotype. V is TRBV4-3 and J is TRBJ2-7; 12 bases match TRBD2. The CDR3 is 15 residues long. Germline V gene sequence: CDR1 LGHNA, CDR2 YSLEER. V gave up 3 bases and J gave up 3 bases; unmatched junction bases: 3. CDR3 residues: CASSQGLAGLYEQYF. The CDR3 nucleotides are TGCGCCAGCAGCCAGGGACTAGCGGGTCTCTACGAGCAGTACTTC.

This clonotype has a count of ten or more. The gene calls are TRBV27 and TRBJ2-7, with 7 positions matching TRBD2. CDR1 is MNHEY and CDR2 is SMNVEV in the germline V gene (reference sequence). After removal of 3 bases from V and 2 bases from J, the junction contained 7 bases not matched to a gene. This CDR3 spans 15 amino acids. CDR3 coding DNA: TGTGCCAGCAGTTTGGCGGGACTATCCGCCTACGAGCAGTACTTC. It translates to CASSLAGLSAYEQYF.

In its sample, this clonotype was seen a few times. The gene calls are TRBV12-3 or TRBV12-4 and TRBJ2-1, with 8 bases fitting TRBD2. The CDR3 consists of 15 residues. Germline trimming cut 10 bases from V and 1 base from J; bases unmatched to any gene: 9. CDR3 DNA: TGTGCCACCCGGGGGAGCGGGAGATCCTACAATGAGCAGTTCTTC. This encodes CATRGSGRSYNEQFF.

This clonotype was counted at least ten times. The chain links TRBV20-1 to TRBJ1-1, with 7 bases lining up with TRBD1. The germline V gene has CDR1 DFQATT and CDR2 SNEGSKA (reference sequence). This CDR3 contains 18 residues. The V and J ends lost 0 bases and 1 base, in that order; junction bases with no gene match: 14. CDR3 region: CSARDQMGAAGGNTEAFF. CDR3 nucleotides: TGCAGTGCTAGAGATCAGATGGGGGCTGCAGGGGGGAACACTGAAGCTTTCTTT.

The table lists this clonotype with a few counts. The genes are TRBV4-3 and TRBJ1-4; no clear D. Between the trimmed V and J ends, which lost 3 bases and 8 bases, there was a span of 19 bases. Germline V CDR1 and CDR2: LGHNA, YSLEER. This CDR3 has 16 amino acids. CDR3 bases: TGCGCCAGCAGCCAGGGCCTGGACGGGCCCAACGAAAAACTGTTTTTT. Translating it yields CASSQGLDGPNEKLFF.

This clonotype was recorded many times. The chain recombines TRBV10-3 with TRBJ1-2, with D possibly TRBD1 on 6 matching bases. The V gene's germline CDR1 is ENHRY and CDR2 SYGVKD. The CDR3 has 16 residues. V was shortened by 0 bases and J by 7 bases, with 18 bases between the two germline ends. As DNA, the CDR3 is TGTGCCATCAGTGAGTCAGCGGGGGCCTCTGAGGTTGGCTACACCTTC. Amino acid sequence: CAISESAGASEVGYTF.

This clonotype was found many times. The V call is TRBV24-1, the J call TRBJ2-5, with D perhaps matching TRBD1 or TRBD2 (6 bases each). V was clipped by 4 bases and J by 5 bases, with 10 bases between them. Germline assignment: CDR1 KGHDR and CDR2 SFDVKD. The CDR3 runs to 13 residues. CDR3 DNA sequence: TGTGCCACCAGTGAGGGGGGCGGTGAGACCCAGTACTTC. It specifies CATSEGGGETQYF.

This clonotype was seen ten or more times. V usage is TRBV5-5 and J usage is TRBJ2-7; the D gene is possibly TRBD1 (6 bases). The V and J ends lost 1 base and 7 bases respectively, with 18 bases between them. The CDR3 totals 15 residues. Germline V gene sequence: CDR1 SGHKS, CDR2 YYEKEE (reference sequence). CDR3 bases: TGTGCCAGCAGCTTGTTCAGGCAGGGGACGGGGGAGCAGTACTTC. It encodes CASSLFRQGTGEQYF.

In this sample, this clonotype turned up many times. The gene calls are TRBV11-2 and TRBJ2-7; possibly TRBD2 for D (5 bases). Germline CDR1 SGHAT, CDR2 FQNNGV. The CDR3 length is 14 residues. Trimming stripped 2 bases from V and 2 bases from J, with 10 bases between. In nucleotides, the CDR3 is TGTGCCAGCAGCTTAACGGGATTTCCCTACGAGCAGTACTTC. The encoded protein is CASSLTGFPYEQYF.

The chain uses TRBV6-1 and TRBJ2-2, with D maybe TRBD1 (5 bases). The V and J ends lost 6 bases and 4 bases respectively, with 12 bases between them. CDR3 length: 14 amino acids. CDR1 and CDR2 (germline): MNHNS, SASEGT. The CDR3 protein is CASRETGFTGELFF. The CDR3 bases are TGTGCCAGCAGGGAAACAGGTTTCACCGGGGAGCTGTTTTTT.